This T cell receptor beta chain was found in a study of response to subunit inactivated influenza vaccine. General study points: Each seasonal influenza vaccination recruits few new T cells, the authors suggested.

Each CDR3 protein is one row after TCRdb ran MiXCR on the RT-PCR reads. The profile shows 610,000 or so distinct CDR3 sequences, 14% of them singletons. This CDR3 region has 11 residues. The germline gives CDR1 SQVTM, CDR2 ANQGSEA. The V and J ends lost 4 bases and 5 bases respectively, with 6 bases between them. Worth noting for this clonotype: The antigen is undetermined.

The material was PBMCs from blood, obtained 11 to 12 days after vaccination. The sequence was collected from a man in his fifties who received an inactivated influenza vaccine. The chain joins TRBV29-1 to TRBJ2-1; possible D gene TRBD2, 5 bases. DNA of the CDR3: TGCAGCGTTGGGGAGAACAATGAGCAGTTCTTC. Amino acid sequence: CSVGENNEQFF.